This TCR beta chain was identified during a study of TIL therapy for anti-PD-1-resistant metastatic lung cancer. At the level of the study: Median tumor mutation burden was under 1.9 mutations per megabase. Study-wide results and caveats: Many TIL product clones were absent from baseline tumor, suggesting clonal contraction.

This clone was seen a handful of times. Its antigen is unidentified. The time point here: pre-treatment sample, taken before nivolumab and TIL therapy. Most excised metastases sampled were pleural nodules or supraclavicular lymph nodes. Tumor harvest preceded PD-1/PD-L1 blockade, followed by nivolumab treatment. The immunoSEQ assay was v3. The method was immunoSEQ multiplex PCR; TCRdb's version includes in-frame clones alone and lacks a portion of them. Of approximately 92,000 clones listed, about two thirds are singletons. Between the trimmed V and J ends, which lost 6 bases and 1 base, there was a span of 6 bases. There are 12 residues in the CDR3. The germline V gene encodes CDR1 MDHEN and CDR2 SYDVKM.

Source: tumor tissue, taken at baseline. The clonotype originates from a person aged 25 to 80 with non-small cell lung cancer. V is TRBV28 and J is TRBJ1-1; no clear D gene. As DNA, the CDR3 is TGTGCCAGCAGCCGCCCGAACACTGAAGCTTTCTTT. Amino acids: CASSRPNTEAFF.